This T cell receptor (beta chain) was found in a study of cytomegalovirus exposure and HLA in healthy donors. With 60 Vbeta and 13 Jbeta primers, the PCR was carried out. Clones were sequenced by immunoSEQ multiplex PCR, and TCRdb holds only the in-frame ones, with some missing. This table holds 170,000 or so clones, 84% found once. This clone was seen a handful of times. Material: PBMCs. The TCR comes from a boy aged 2 to 10 in good health and CMV-seronegative.

CDR3 sequence: CASSQVAGDRNTEAFF. CDR3 nucleotide sequence: TGCGCCAGCAGCCAAGTGGCAGGGGATAGGAACACTGAAGCTTTCTTT. The chain employs TRBV4-1 and TRBJ1-1, with TRBD1 as a possible D gene (6 bases). The CDR3 spans 16 residues. The germline V gene has CDR1 MGHRA and CDR2 YSYEKL. The V end was cut by 1 base, the J end by 1 base, with 13 bases between.